This T cell receptor (beta chain) emerged from a study of T-cell reconstitution after alpha-beta-depleted transplantation in children (TCRdb year 2016). Study-wide context: Using TCR repertoire profiling, the study quantitatively followed how T-cell immune reconstitution unfolded in children after TCRalphabeta/CD19-depleted allogeneic hematopoietic cell transplantation.

Explained via the paper, the treatment or condition label denotes: allogeneic hematopoietic cell transplantation with graft depleted of TCRalphabeta T cells and CD19 B cells. The children who served as transplant recipients had been given grafts of TCRalphabeta/CD19-depleted allogeneic hematopoietic cells. This clonotype showed up many times. Its specific antigen is unknown. It has no much larger one-base neighbor in the sample; base qualities were not kept. Receptor amplification or capture employed PCR. Instrument used: Illumina HiSeq 2500. TCR library preparation used molecular barcoding, with unique molecular identifiers applied to normalize quantification of the TCRbeta repertoire. The public reads were reprocessed in TCRdb via fastp at Q25 and MiXCR, keeping in-frame beta chains. A single entry per CDR3 protein holds the most common genes and DNA from its merged rows. For this sample there are approximately 500,000 distinct CDR3 sequences; about 10% appear just once. 2% to 2.5% of the sample lies in the top ten.

The CDR1 and CDR2 encoded by the germline V gene (reference sequence) are SEHNR and FQNEAQ. Ends trimmed: V by 1 base, J by 5 bases; bases unmatched to a gene: 8. The CDR3 runs 16 amino acids, cysteine and phenylalanine included. The DNA shown is the 48-base CDR3, in frame from base 1. The full study reports these points: In some patients, the high TCRbeta diversity seen at day 60 was put down to recipient T cells and intrathymic progenitors that had survived conditioning. Over the following months the frequencies of hyperexpanded clones went down, and after one year T-cell counts and TCRbeta diversity were mostly credited to newly produced T cells. The apparently early recovery of alphabetaT-cell counts about two months after transplant reportedly depended on only several hundred rapidly expanded clones that came from non-depleted graft cells.

The chain was built from TRBV7-9 and TRBJ2-1; 7 central bases correspond to TRBD2. The clonotype was recovered from a child aged 2-15 years with inherited bone marrow failure, due to receive a stem cell transplant. This specimen consisted of PBMCs, obtained before TCRalphabeta/CD19-depleted stem cell transplant. The CDR3 has the sequence CASSLEGGLADNEQFF. The bases are TGTGCCAGCAGCTTAGAGGGTGGGCTAGCGGACAATGAGCAGTTCTTC.